This paragraph covers one T cell receptor (beta chain) sequence. Its specificity is not known. These data are taken from a study of CD8 T cells in ankylosing spondylitis. Points from the study as a whole: A motif of 8 or 9 highly homologous TCR beta variants was seen as apparently characteristic of ankylosing spondylitis blood. CD8+ cells made up the disease-linked clones, which were relatively rare in peripheral blood.

TCR beta libraries were made by quantitative 5'-RACE with molecular barcodes. Using its own MiXCR run on the 5' RACE reads, TCRdb lists one record per CDR3 protein. The sample gives about 240,000 distinct CDR3 sequences, roughly 10% of which show up once; under 8% is in the top ten. Trimming stripped 0 bases from V and 5 bases from J, with 10 bases between. Germline CDR1 and CDR2: ENHRY and SYGVKD. This CDR3 is built from 14 residues. Sequencing was performed on blood, either unsorted or a sorted T cell fraction (not recorded which). The rearrangement links TRBV10-3 to TRBJ2-5; the D gene could be TRBD1 or TRBD2 (6 bases each). The receptor was isolated from a male donor with ankylosing spondylitis or in good health (not recorded which). In nucleotides, the CDR3 is TGTGCCATCAGTGAGTCAACGGGGGCGGAGACCCAGTACTTC. Translating gives CAISESTGAETQYF.